This entry is about one TCR beta chain. In the authors' methods: By means of reference gene primer amplification, nucleated cell counts were estimated. Sequencing was performed with immunoSEQ multiplex PCR; in TCRdb, only in-frame clones are kept and a portion is missing. V and J calls and clone size come straight from that table; D and trimming were deduced from the DNA. Here the sample spans 95,000 or so clones, approximately 88% being singletons. The data belong to a study of blood T cell repertoires in COVID-19. Across the study: Acute-phase and convalescent COVID-19 samples originated in the United States, Italy and Spain. PBMCs, B-cell-depleted T cells, or T cells were the source of the cDNA or gDNA that made up the material.

Sequenced sample: peripheral blood. This TCR was sampled from a woman aged 70 to 79 with acute or convalescent COVID-19.

CDR3 nucleotide sequence: TGTGCCAGGAGGGGGCCATACGAGCAGTACTTC. Translation: CARRGPYEQYF. V gene TRBV19 combines with J gene TRBJ2-7; 7 bases agree with TRBD1. Trimming cost V 9 bases and J 4 bases; bases outside gene matches: 3. The CDR3 has 11 amino acids. Germline CDR1 is LNHDA and CDR2 is SQIVND (reference sequence).